This TCR beta chain was recorded in a study of T-cell reconstitution after alpha-beta-depleted transplantation in children. Study-wide findings and caveats: In patients about two months after transplant, alpha-beta T cells reportedly arose from several hundred expanded graft clones. The authors attributed T-cell counts and diversity one year after transplant mostly to newly produced T cells. High day-60 TCRbeta diversity in some patients came from surviving recipient T cells and thymic progenitors.

Unique molecular identifiers were used in preparing the TCRbeta library. TCRdb passed the PCR reads through MiXCR, listing each CDR3 protein once. This table has approximately 230,000 distinct CDR3 sequences, about 24% appearing once. CDR1 and CDR2 (germline): SGHRS, YFSETQ. The CDR3 is made up of 17 amino acids. Between the trimmed V and J ends, which lost 1 base and 1 base, there was a span of 14 bases. Of note for this clonotype: Its antigen is not known.

The rearrangement uses TRBV5-1 and TRBJ2-2; D is ambiguous. The sequences come from PBMCs, mostly from graft donor cells, collected 360 days after TCRalphabeta/CD19-depleted stem cell transplant. The receptor's source is a female patient aged 2-10 years who had a stem cell transplant for congenital amegakaryocytic thrombocytopenia, so the T cells may come from the graft donor. CDR3 in amino acids: CASSLLRNSQNTGELFF. As DNA, the CDR3 is TGCGCCAGCAGCTTGTTGAGAAATTCCCAGAACACCGGGGAGCTGTTTTTT.